Listed below are T cell receptor beta chains from one sample, sequenced in a study of graft-versus-host responses after intestinal transplantation. The method was immunoSEQ multiplex PCR; TCRdb's version includes in-frame clones alone and lacks a portion of them. The sample includes more than 13,000 clones, almost 70% of them seen just once. The specimen comprised ileum tissue, sampled around 770 days after intestinal transplantation. These receptors came from a human patient who received an intestinal transplant, so some T cells may come from the graft donor. Each CDR3 is given with its conserved first and last residue.

TRBV30	TRBJ1-2	CAWSGRGPGGYTF
TRBV6-1	TRBJ2-4	CASRPLPKNIQYF
TRBV25-1	TRBJ2-5	CASSEWVTGGETQYF
TRBV30	TRBJ2-5	CAWSRDRGRETQYF
TRBV10-2	TRBJ1-5	CASSESGTGVNQPQHF
TRBV28	TRBJ2-7	CASSLFGHPSYEQYF
TRBV5-4	TRBJ1-2	CASSVGLNYGYTF
TRBV6-5	TRBJ2-1	CASGLYNEQFF
TRBV6-9	TRBJ2-2	CASSYSDNTGELFF
TRBV5-8	TRBJ1-2	CASSLLLPGTNYGYTF
TRBV7-6	TRBJ1-1	CASSPTGGRGGNGEAFF
TRBV4-3	TRBJ2-3	CASSQGDRSLTQYF
TRBV2	TRBJ1-2	CASSEEGEGGYTF
TRBV6-1	TRBJ2-1	CASRPSSGNEQFF
TRBV5-6	TRBJ2-5	CASSWPQGGEQYF
TRBV19	TRBJ2-7	CASSLDKSYEQYF
TRBV27	TRBJ1-4	CASSPSGTGINEKLFF
TRBV11-3	TRBJ2-3	CASSHGFTDTQYF
TRBV28	.	CASSLVREDAYEQYF
TRBV7-2	TRBJ1-6	CASSLRDSNSPLHF
TRBV11-2	TRBJ2-2	CASSLTSGSNTGELFF
TRBV2	TRBJ2-1	CATGEGGRLAKGFF
TRBV28	TRBJ1-1	CASSSRQGTEAFF
TRBV7-2	TRBJ1-5	CASSKGTGVNQPQHF
TRBV6-6	TRBJ2-3	CASSPLSTDTQYF
TRBV7-6	TRBJ2-5	CASSRPGVQETQYF
TRBV11-2	TRBJ2-7	CASSRTLADRTYEQYF
TRBV7-8	.	CASSFGSGQNYEQYF
TRBV5-5	TRBJ1-2	CASGVGRYNYGYTF
TRBV5-6	TRBJ2-7	CASSPQLAGFLEQYF
TRBV5-4	TRBJ2-7	CASSAGTSGRDAYEQYF
TRBV9	TRBJ2-1	CASSVDGLSNNEQFF
TRBV2	TRBJ1-4	CASSVPGTKSEKLFF
TRBV10-3	TRBJ1-1	CAVRDTDTEAFF
TRBV4-1	TRBJ2-7	CASSQGAPGQGTYEQYF
TRBV6-1	TRBJ1-5	CASREGQPQHF
TRBV7-9	TRBJ2-7	CASSFRTGQGAYEQYF
TRBV5-1	TRBJ1-6	CASSLGESRANSPLHF
TRBV6-5	TRBJ2-2	CASSYRGYTGELFF
TRBV30	TRBJ1-6	CAWSAGGASYNSPLHF
TRBV28	TRBJ2-7	CASSLPGQGAYEQYF
TRBV5-4	TRBJ2-7	CASSAGTAYEQYF
TRBV5-1	TRBJ2-5	CASSLGAGAQETQYF
TRBV5-6	TRBJ2-7	CASSLTGFFTYEQYF
TRBV6-1	TRBJ2-7	CASRGTGTAYEQYF
TRBV7-7	TRBJ2-2	CASSPSETNTGELFF
TRBV19	TRBJ2-5	CASSTGRIQETQYF